Below are 18 T cell receptor beta chains sequenced from a single sample in a study of response to subunit inactivated influenza vaccine. TCRdb independently ran MiXCR on the RT-PCR reads; one entry per CDR3 protein. The sample contains around 570,000 distinct CDR3 sequences, about 10% of which appear only once. The sample was also linked to a second study, of T cells expressing NK-cell markers. That report adds: 5'RACE template switching with UMIs generated TCR beta cDNA.

The starting material was PBMCs from blood, obtained on the day of vaccination. Every receptor here comes from a man aged 45 to 65 who received an inactivated influenza vaccine.

There are many counts of this clonotype. The chain uses TRBV5-6 and TRBJ1-1, with unresolved D. CDR1 is SGHDT, CDR2 YYEEEE, per germline. With 0 bases removed from V and 6 bases from J, the gap between germline ends came to 12 bases. The CDR3 runs 14 residues. The CDR3 nucleotides read TGTGCCAGCAGCTTGGGCAGTGTTAGGGCTGAAGCTTTCTTT. As protein: CASSLGSVRAEAFF.

This clonotype occurred a few times. This chain links TRBV12-3 or TRBV12-4 with TRBJ1-6, with 7 bases that match TRBD1. The J segment lost 8 bases and the V segment lost 6 bases, leaving 4 bases of the junction unmatched. There are 13 residues in the CDR3. The CDR3 sequence: CASRPGQYSPLHF. CDR3 DNA: TGTGCCAGCAGGCCGGGACAGTATTCACCCCTCCACTTT.

As concerns this clonotype: A much larger clone sits a single nucleotide away, making a read error possible. The rearrangement joins TRBV29-1 to TRBJ2-2; 7 nucleotides align to TRBD1. The CDR3 extends over 12 amino acids. The germline gives CDR1 SQVTM, CDR2 ANQGSEA. In DNA form, the CDR3 reads TGCAGCGCCGGACAGGCCTCCGGGAAGCTGTTTTTT. Translated: CSAGQASGKLFF.

The sample holds many counts of this clonotype. The chain couples TRBV4-1 to TRBJ2-2, with 10 bases fitting TRBD2. Trimming took 1 base from V and 4 from J; bases not matched to a gene: 6. Germline CDR1 is MGHRA and CDR2 is YSYEKL. This CDR3 spans 17 amino acids. The CDR3 here is CASSQALAGVGTGELFF. The CDR3 DNA reads TGCGCCAGCAGCCAAGCCCTAGCGGGAGTCGGCACCGGGGAGCTGTTTTTT.

The chain recombines TRBV5-1 with TRBJ2-1; TRBD2 agrees at 7 bases. The J segment lost 15 bases and the V segment lost 0 bases, leaving 6 bases of the junction unmatched. The CDR3 has 12 amino acids. Germline values: CDR1 SGHRS, CDR2 YFSETQ. The CDR3 is CASSLAGRGGFF. In DNA, the CDR3 is TGCGCCAGCAGCTTGGCCGGGCGCGGGGGGTTCTTC. Based on the CDR3 plus reference TRBV5-1 and TRBJ2-1, the full variable domain is KAGVTQTPRYLIKTRGQQVTLSCSPISGHRSVSWYQQTPGQGLQFLFEYFSETQRNKGNFPGRFSGRQFSNSRSEMNVSTLELGDSALYLCASSLAGRGGFFGPGTRLTVL.

This chain connects TRBV19 to TRBJ1-2; D is perhaps TRBD1 (5 bases). Looked up from germline, CDR1 is LNHDA and CDR2 is SQIVND (reference sequence). The CDR3 totals 15 residues. Trimming pared 7 bases from V and 0 bases from J, leaving 15 bases between. Written as DNA, the CDR3 is TGTGCCAGTACGAACAGCAGGGTAACTAACTATGGCTACACCTTC. Translation: CASTNSRVTNYGYTF. Using reference TRBV19 and TRBJ1-2 for the parts outside the CDR3, the full variable domain is DGGITQSPKYLFRKEGQNVTLSCEQNLNHDAMYWYRQDPGQGLRLIYYSQIVNDFQKGDIAEGYSVSREKKESFPLTVTSAQKNPTAFYLCASTNSRVTNYGYTFGSGTRLTVV.

The chain is built from TRBV29-1 and TRBJ1-2; D unclear. V was shortened by 7 bases and J by 13 bases, with 13 bases between the two germline ends. The CDR3 has 9 amino acids. Germline V gene data show CDR1 as SQVTM and CDR2 as ANQGSEA. For the CDR3, the DNA is TGCAGCGCCGAGGAGGGTCGCACCTTC. Its protein product is CSAEEGRTF.

The V call is TRBV7-6, the J call TRBJ2-2; D is possibly TRBD1 or TRBD2 (5 bases each). CDR3 length: 15 residues. V lost 1 base and J lost 4, with 10 bases in between. The V gene's germline CDR1 is SGHVS and CDR2 FNYEAQ. The CDR3 is CASSLEGTRTGELFF. The DNA for the CDR3 is TGTGCCAGCAGCTTAGAGGGGACCCGCACCGGGGAGCTGTTTTTT.

This clonotype was picked up many times. The chain uses TRBV7-2 and TRBJ2-3, with 9 bases identical to TRBD1. The CDR3 has 17 residues. V was clipped by 6 bases and J by 2 bases; unmatched bases: 12. In germline, CDR1 is SGHTA, CDR2 FQGNSA. For the CDR3, the DNA is TGTGCCAGCAGTCGTTACCCGGGACAGGGTCCCACAGATACGCAGTATTTT. It translates to CASSRYPGQGPTDTQYF.

This clonotype was counted a single time. Since a much larger clone is just one base distant, this may be a read error. The genes are TRBV9 and TRBJ2-1, with a possible D match to TRBD2 (6 bases). Germline V gives CDR1 SGDLS, CDR2 YYNGEE. The germline V and J ends were trimmed by 4 bases and 9 bases, with 17 bases remaining between them. The CDR3 sequence is 14 residues long. CDR3: CASSPTRVGGEQFF. The CDR3 DNA reads TGTGCCAGCAGCCCCACAAGAGTGGGGGGTGAGCAGTTCTTC. Together with reference TRBV9 and TRBJ2-1, the CDR3 gives the full variable domain: DSGVTQTPKHLITATGQRVTLRCSPRSGDLSVYWYQQSLDQGLQFLIQYYNGEERAKGNILERFSAQQFPDLHSELNLSSLELGDSALYFCASSPTRVGGEQFFGPGTRLTVL.

The V call is TRBV5-1, the J call TRBJ2-3; the match to TRBD2 covers 7 bases. Germline V gene lookup returns CDR1 SGHRS and CDR2 YFSETQ. The V gene end was trimmed by 5 bases and the J gene end by 0 bases; junction bases not matched to a gene: 12. There are 17 residues in the CDR3. The CDR3 DNA is TGCGCCAGCAGAGTGCCTCGACTAGCCTCGAGCACAGATACGCAGTATTTT. Protein sequence: CASRVPRLASSTDTQYF.

This chain joins TRBV6-5 and TRBJ2-3; a weak D match, TRBD2 (6 bases). Trimming shortened V by 4 bases and J by 3 bases, and 20 bases separated the two germline ends. Germline V gives CDR1 MNHEY, CDR2 SVGAGI. The CDR3 totals 17 residues. The CDR3, as DNA: TGTGCCAGCAGTTCCTACCTCAGGAGGGAGGCTACAGATACGCAGTATTTT. Its protein is CASSSYLRREATDTQYF.

The chain links TRBV5-1 to TRBJ2-7; 7 bases match TRBD1. The germline V gene has CDR1 SGHRS and CDR2 YFSETQ. V gave up 3 bases and J gave up 1 base; unmatched junction bases: 4. There are 14 residues in the CDR3. CDR3 sequence: CASSSTRGSYEQYF. The CDR3 nucleotides read TGCGCCAGCAGCTCTACCAGGGGGTCCTACGAGCAGTACTTC.

The chain employs TRBV7-8 and TRBJ1-4; tentative D call: TRBD1 (5 bases). The CDR3 runs to 12 residues. The V end was cut by 2 bases, the J end by 11 bases, with 9 bases between. Germline-derived CDR1 and CDR2 are SGHVS and FQNEAQ. The CDR3 is CASSLIGGKLFF. The CDR3 coding sequence is TGTGCCAGCAGCTTAATTGGGGGGAAACTGTTTTTT.

This clonotype has only a few counts. The chain has TRBV6-5 and TRBJ2-5, with TRBD2 identical over 7 bases. The CDR3 covers 14 residues. Unmatched junction bases numbered 1, after V lost 0 bases and J lost 3 bases. Germline V CDR1 and CDR2: MNHEY, SVGAGI. The DNA for the CDR3 is TGTGCCAGCAGTTACTCCCTAGCGGAAGAGACCCAGTACTTC. Its protein is CASSYSLAEETQYF.

This clonotype turned up a few times. The chain employs TRBV4-3 and TRBJ1-1; D not resolved. CDR3 length: 16 residues. Trimming shortened V by 0 bases and J by 8 bases, and 19 bases separated the two germline ends. CDR1 is LGHNA, CDR2 YSLEER, per germline. The CDR3 spells CASSQDTRTPRSEAFF. The CDR3 DNA follows: TGCGCCAGCAGCCAAGATACTCGGACCCCTCGCTCGGAAGCTTTCTTT.

This clonotype was observed many times. The gene calls are TRBV12-3 or TRBV12-4 and TRBJ2-5, with no clear D. Trimming shortened V by 6 bases and J by 5 bases, and 22 bases separated the two germline ends. The length of the CDR3 is 16 residues. The CDR3 is CASSWDLTSNPETQYF. The CDR3 region has the DNA TGTGCCAGCAGCTGGGATCTAACCTCCAATCCGGAGACCCAGTACTTC.

The rearrangement joins TRBV20-1 to TRBJ2-1, with D unclear. Germline CDR1 DFQATT, CDR2 SNEGSKA (reference sequence). The CDR3 runs to 13 residues. Between the trimmed V and J ends, which lost 4 bases and 7 bases, there was a span of 14 bases. The CDR3 reads CSANRYRANEQFF. The CDR3 DNA reads TGCAGTGCTAATCGTTATAGAGCGAATGAGCAGTTCTTC.